Sequencing of this T cell receptor beta chain was carried out in a study of response to subunit inactivated influenza vaccine. There are a few counts of this clonotype. CDR3 length equals 14 residues. V gave up 7 bases and J gave up 6 bases; unmatched junction bases: 7. TCRdb re-analysed the RT-PCR reads in MiXCR, keeping a single row per CDR3 protein. The profile shows around 530,000 distinct CDR3 sequences, more than 15% of them singletons. The specimen was CD4+ T cells sorted from PBMCs, collected roughly 24 months after vaccination. This TCR derives from a man aged 50 to 75 who received an inactivated influenza vaccine. The gene calls are TRBV12-3 or TRBV12-4 and TRBJ2-2, with TRBD1 matching 8 bases. CDR3 nucleotide sequence: TGTGCCAGCACCTGGACAGGGAGAGCCGGGGAGCTGTTTTTT. Residues: CASTWTGRAGELFF.